This passage covers 32 T cell receptor beta chains from one sample sequenced in a study of cytotoxic CD8 clonotypes in ibrutinib-treated CLL. Method: immunoSEQ multiplex PCR; TCRdb's copy keeps in-frame clones and lacks some. The sample carries about 140,000 clones, 75% to 85% recorded once. The specimen comprised PBMCs, sampled after 36 months of ibrutinib treatment. The receptors were gathered from a human donor with chronic lymphocytic leukemia.

V is TRBV11-2 and J is TRBJ2-4; D gene uncertain. The germline V and J ends were trimmed by 4 bases and 0 bases, with 10 bases remaining between them. The CDR3 length is 15 residues. In germline, CDR1 is SGHAT, CDR2 FQNNGV. This CDR3 reads CASSSPVLAKNIQYF. The CDR3 coding sequence is TGTGCCAGCAGCTCCCCCGTGTTAGCCAAAAACATTCAGTACTTC.

J is TRBJ1-1 and V is TRBV18; D is possibly TRBD1 (6 bases). The V end was cut by 6 bases, the J end by 0 bases, with 11 bases between. The CDR3 is 14 amino acids. CDR1 is KGHSH and CDR2 is LQKENI in the germline V gene. This CDR3 reads CASSGAPMNTEAFF. The CDR3 DNA reads TGTGCCAGCTCGGGGGCTCCGATGAACACTGAAGCTTTCTTT. The full variable domain, with the rest looked up from reference TRBV18 and TRBJ1-1, is NAGVMQNPRHLVRRRGQEARLRCSPMKGHSHVYWYRQLPEEGLKFMVYLQKENIIDESGMPKERFSAEFPKEGPSILRIQQVVRGDSAAYFCASSGAPMNTEAFFGQGTRLTVV.

The V call is TRBV2, the J call TRBJ2-7; the D gene is possibly TRBD2 (6 bases). This CDR3 region has 13 residues. V lost 4 bases, J lost 2 bases, and 9 bases lay in between. CDR1 SNHLY and CDR2 FYNNEI come from the germline V gene. CDR3 sequence: CASSVRGTYEQYF. CDR3 in DNA: TGTGCCAGCAGTGTTCGGGGGACCTACGAGCAGTACTTC.

A note on this clone: At the DNA level, this CDR3 is encoded by other sequences in the same sample as well. The chain couples TRBV6-6 to TRBJ1-3; 8 bases align to TRBD1. After removal of 5 bases from V and 1 base from J, the junction contained 7 bases not matched to a gene. The CDR3 contains 16 residues. Germline V gene lookup returns CDR1 MNHNY and CDR2 SVGAGI (reference sequence). CDR3 nucleotide sequence: TGTGCCAGCAGTAGGGGGACAGGTTTATCTGGAAACACCATATATTTT. Translating gives CASSRGTGLSGNTIYF.

CDR3 DNA sequence: TGCAGCGTTGAAGAGGGCAATGGCTACACCTTC. This translates into CSVEEGNGYTF. The gene calls are TRBV29-1 and TRBJ1-2; D uncertain. The CDR3 has 11 residues. Trimming removed 0 bases from V and 6 bases from J, with 5 bases in between. CDR1 and CDR2 (germline): SQVTM, ANQGSEA.

There are a few counts of this clone. The chain links TRBV9 to TRBJ1-3; D is uncertain. Germline V gene data show CDR1 as SGDLS and CDR2 as YYNGEE. The V gene lost 2 bases and the J gene lost 0 bases, with 6 bases spanning the gap. This CDR3 contains 14 residues. CDR3 in amino acids: CASSVGSSGNTIYF. In nucleotides, the CDR3 is TGTGCCAGCAGCGTGGGGAGCTCTGGAAACACCATATATTTT.

The chain combines TRBV2 with TRBJ2-3, with unresolved D. Between the trimmed V and J ends, which lost 4 bases and 1 base, there was a span of 3 bases. This CDR3 has 12 residues. Germline CDR1 reads SNHLY; CDR2 reads FYNNEI. The chain's CDR3 is CASSAGTDTQYF. In DNA form, the CDR3 reads TGTGCCAGCAGTGCCGGCACAGATACGCAGTATTTT.

V and J are TRBV19 and TRBJ1-2; 7 bases match TRBD1. Looked up from germline, CDR1 is LNHDA and CDR2 is SQIVND (reference sequence). The CDR3 loop spans 12 amino acids. J was trimmed by 13 bases and V by 5 bases; bases with no gene match: 10. The CDR3 spells CASSFQGVAVTF. The CDR3 nucleotides read TGTGCCAGTAGTTTCCAGGGGGTCGCAGTCACCTTC.

The chain couples TRBV19 to TRBJ1-5; TRBD1 is a possible D gene (5 bases). The germline CDR1 and CDR2 sequences are LNHDA and SQIVND (reference sequence). V was trimmed by 3 bases and J by 1 base, leaving 10 bases between them. The CDR3 is made up of 15 amino acids. As DNA, the CDR3 is TGTGCCAGTAGTATCGCCTGGGGGAGCAATCAGCCCCAGCATTTT. Translation: CASSIAWGSNQPQHF.

The chain combines TRBV5-6 with TRBJ2-7; TRBD1 aligns across 7 bases. This CDR3 is 14 amino acids long. In germline, CDR1 is SGHDT, CDR2 YYEEEE. V lost 7 bases to trimming and J lost 2 bases; unmatched junction nucleotides: 9. The CDR3 region has the DNA TGTGCCAGCCATAGGCAGGGGACAGCCTACGAGCAGTACTTC. Amino acid sequence: CASHRQGTAYEQYF. Full variable domain (rest looked up from reference TRBV5-6 and TRBJ2-7): DAGVTQSPTHLIKTRGQQVTLRCSPKSGHDTVSWYQQALGQGPQFIFQYYEEEERQRGNFPDRFSGHQFPNYSSELNVNALLLGDSALYLCASHRQGTAYEQYFGPGTRLTVT.

CDR3 loop: CASSLIDRVRPTNEQFF. The CDR3 bases are TGTGCCAGCAGCTTGATTGACAGGGTAAGGCCTACTAATGAGCAGTTCTTC. V gene TRBV5-6 combines with J gene TRBJ2-1, with 7 bases lining up with TRBD1. The CDR3 has 17 amino acids. Trimming cost V 1 base and J 7 bases; bases outside gene matches: 14. The germline V gene has CDR1 SGHDT and CDR2 YYEEEE.

The chain links TRBV15 to TRBJ2-1, with TRBD1 as a possible D gene (6 bases). V was cut by 0 bases and J by 6 bases, with 15 bases left in between. CDR1 is LNHNV and CDR2 is YYDKDF in the germline V gene (reference sequence). The CDR3 covers 16 residues. In nucleotides, the CDR3 is TGTGCCACCAGCAGAGATTACCGGGACACGGGCAATGAGCAGTTCTTC. This gives the protein CATSRDYRDTGNEQFF.

This clone was picked up one time. The chain joins TRBV18 to TRBJ1-1; D may be TRBD1 (5 bases). The CDR3 runs to 13 residues. Per the germline V gene, CDR1 is KGHSH and CDR2 is LQKENI. Trimming stripped 4 bases from V and 4 bases from J, with 10 bases between. This CDR3 reads CASSQGRVTEAFF. The DNA of the CDR3 is TGTGCCAGCTCACAGGGGCGGGTCACTGAAGCTTTCTTT.

The V and J genes are TRBV15 and TRBJ2-5; D tentatively fits TRBD1 or TRBD2 (5 bases each). The V gene lost 8 bases and the J gene lost 4 bases, with 11 bases spanning the gap. This CDR3 is 12 amino acids long. The germline CDR1 and CDR2 sequences are LNHNV and YYDKDF (reference sequence). CDR3 DNA: TGTGCCACCGGGGGTGTGAGAGAGACCCAGTACTTC. Translated: CATGGVRETQYF. Drawing the rest from reference TRBV15 and TRBJ2-5, the complete variable domain is DAMVIQNPRYQVTQFGKPVTLSCSQTLNHNVMYWYQQKSSQAPKLLFHYYDKDFNNEADTPDNFQSRRPNTSFCFLDIRSPGLGDTAMYLCATGGVRETQYFGPGTRLLVL.

The chain combines TRBV6-1 with TRBJ1-5; D gene ambiguous. V lost 3 bases, J lost 2 bases, and 11 bases lay in between. Looked up from germline, CDR1 is MNHNS and CDR2 is SASEGT. The CDR3 spans 15 residues. The CDR3 protein is CASSDWEIGNQPQHF. The DNA of the CDR3 is TGTGCCAGCAGTGATTGGGAAATCGGCAATCAGCCCCAGCATTTT.

The chain uses TRBV5-8 and TRBJ2-1; 11 nucleotides align to TRBD2. This CDR3 is built from 15 residues. V was pared by 4 bases and J by 4 bases, with 4 bases of the junction left unmatched. Germline V gene sequence: CDR1 SGHTS, CDR2 YDEGEE. The CDR3 sequence is CASSPASGRYNEQFF. Written as DNA, the CDR3 is TGTGCCAGCAGCCCCGCTAGCGGGAGGTACAATGAGCAGTTCTTC.

As regards this clone: The same CDR3 arises from other DNA sequences in this sample as well. The chain links TRBV7-3 to TRBJ2-2, with TRBD2 identical over 8 bases. Germline-derived CDR1 and CDR2 are SGHTA and FQGTGA. The CDR3 loop spans 15 amino acids. Losses at the gene ends were 2 bases for V and 1 base for J; bases not matched to a gene: 0. The CDR3 reads CASSLAGGNTGELFF. CDR3 nucleotides: TGTGCCAGCAGCTTAGCGGGAGGGAACACCGGGGAGCTGTTTTTT.

This clone occurred many times. This sequence joins TRBV5-1 and TRBJ1-6, with a tentative D call TRBD1 (5 bases). The CDR3 runs 15 residues. Germline loops: CDR1 SGHRS, CDR2 YFSETQ. V dropped 4 bases and J dropped 5 bases, with 13 bases sitting between them. DNA of the CDR3: TGCGCCAGCAGCGTCTGGGGACCGAATAATTCACCCCTCCACTTT. This codes for CASSVWGPNNSPLHF. The full variable domain, its missing parts supplied by reference TRBV5-1 and TRBJ1-6, is KAGVTQTPRYLIKTRGQQVTLSCSPISGHRSVSWYQQTPGQGLQFLFEYFSETQRNKGNFPGRFSGRQFSNSRSEMNVSTLELGDSALYLCASSVWGPNNSPLHFGNGTRLTVT.

J is TRBJ2-1 and V is TRBV11-2, with 8 nucleotides matching TRBD2. In germline, CDR1 is SGHAT, CDR2 FQNNGV. The CDR3 runs 16 residues. Trimming cost V 5 bases and J 2 bases; bases outside gene matches: 8. CDR3 nucleotide sequence: TGTGCCAGCAGCGGAAGCGAGCGGGAGCCCTACAATGAGCAGTTCTTC. Its protein is CASSGSEREPYNEQFF.

The V call is TRBV7-2, the J call TRBJ2-7; possible D gene TRBD1, 6 bases. The CDR3 is 15 amino acids. Germline V gene data show CDR1 as SGHTA and CDR2 as FQGNSA. V was pared by 0 bases and J by 2 bases, with 11 bases between. CDR3 DNA sequence: TGTGCCAGCAGCTTAGCGGGACACCCGACCTACGAGCAGTACTTC. Amino acid sequence: CASSLAGHPTYEQYF.

The rearrangement links TRBV5-4 to TRBJ2-3, with 9 bases matching TRBD1. V gave up 4 bases and J gave up 3 bases; unmatched junction bases: 6. CDR1 is SGHNT, CDR2 YYREEE, per germline (reference sequence). The CDR3 covers 15 residues. The CDR3 region has the DNA TGTGCCAGCAGCAAGACCGGGACAGGGACAGATACGCAGTATTTT. Amino acids: CASSKTGTGTDTQYF. Based on the CDR3 plus reference TRBV5-4 and TRBJ2-3, the full variable domain is ETGVTQSPTHLIKTRGQQVTLRCSSQSGHNTVSWYQQALGQGPQFIFQYYREEENGRGNFPPRFSGLQFPNYSSELNVNALELDDSALYLCASSKTGTGTDTQYFGPGTRLTVL.

This rearrangement joins TRBV5-6 to TRBJ1-1; TRBD1 agrees at 9 bases. CDR3 length equals 17 residues. Germline CDR1 is SGHDT and CDR2 is YYEEEE. Trimming took 4 bases from V and 1 from J; bases not matched to a gene: 11. Here the CDR3 reads CASSPITGGLANTEAFF. The CDR3 DNA sequence: TGTGCCAGCAGCCCGATAACAGGGGGCCTGGCGAACACTGAAGCTTTCTTT.

This clone was found once. The chain carries TRBV5-6 and TRBJ1-3; 7 bases are a match to TRBD1. Trimming cost V 2 bases and J 4 bases; bases outside gene matches: 6. Germline-derived CDR1 and CDR2 are SGHDT and YYEEEE. This CDR3 comprises 15 residues. The CDR3 DNA follows: TGTGCCAGCAGCTTCTGGACAGGATCGGGAAACACCATATATTTT. It codes for CASSFWTGSGNTIYF. Using reference TRBV5-6 and TRBJ1-3 for the parts outside the CDR3, the full variable domain is DAGVTQSPTHLIKTRGQQVTLRCSPKSGHDTVSWYQQALGQGPQFIFQYYEEEERQRGNFPDRFSGHQFPNYSSELNVNALLLGDSALYLCASSFWTGSGNTIYFGEGSWLTVV.

The chain uses TRBV5-4 and TRBJ2-7; 11 nucleotides agree with TRBD2. The CDR3 totals 14 residues. In germline, CDR1 is SGHNT, CDR2 YYREEE (reference sequence). V shed 5 bases, J shed 3 bases, and the junction held 4 bases outside the gene matches. CDR3 region: CASSHGTSGYEQYF. The CDR3 bases are TGTGCCAGCAGTCACGGGACTAGCGGCTACGAGCAGTACTTC.

V and J are TRBV18 and TRBJ1-2; TRBD1 matches at 9 bases. The germline V gene encodes CDR1 KGHSH and CDR2 LQKENI. CDR3 length: 14 amino acids. V shed 4 bases and J 2 bases; nucleotides not matched to a gene: 2. CDR3 sequence: CASSQGQGNYGYTF. The CDR3 nucleotides are TGTGCCAGCTCACAGGGACAGGGAAACTATGGCTACACCTTC. The variable domain in full, with the rest retrieved from reference TRBV18 and TRBJ1-2, is NAGVMQNPRHLVRRRGQEARLRCSPMKGHSHVYWYRQLPEEGLKFMVYLQKENIIDESGMPKERFSAEFPKEGPSILRIQQVVRGDSAAYFCASSQGQGNYGYTFGSGTRLTVV.

The table lists this clone with a few counts. This chain connects TRBV5-1 to TRBJ1-5, with D possibly being TRBD1 (5 bases). CDR3 length: 16 amino acids. Trimming removed 1 base at V and 4 bases at J, with 15 bases between. Per the germline V gene, CDR1 is SGHRS and CDR2 is YFSETQ. The CDR3 DNA reads as TGCGCCAGCAGCTTGTCGGGACCCCTTAGTAATCAGCCCCAGCATTTT. It codes for CASSLSGPLSNQPQHF.

This CDR3 reads CASSDWRERGYTF. The CDR3 DNA follows: TGCGCCAGCAGTGATTGGAGGGAGAGGGGCTACACCTTC. This rearrangement joins TRBV10-2 to TRBJ1-2; D is unresolved. Trimming pared 3 bases from V and 8 bases from J, leaving 13 bases between. This CDR3 region has 13 residues. CDR1 and CDR2 (germline): WSHSY, SAAADI.

This clone has just a few counts. This rearrangement joins TRBV18 to TRBJ2-2; 8 bases line up with TRBD1. The germline CDR1 and CDR2 sequences are KGHSH and LQKENI. Germline trimming cut 5 bases from V and 3 bases from J; bases unmatched to any gene: 11. The CDR3 is 17 amino acids. This chain's CDR3 is CASSSLRTGTYTGELFF. For the CDR3, the DNA is TGTGCCAGCTCATCGCTCAGGACAGGGACTTACACCGGGGAGCTGTTTTTT.

The chain carries TRBV6-5 and TRBJ2-7; D uncertain. The germline gives CDR1 MNHEY, CDR2 SVGAGI. Trimming cost V 2 bases and J 0 bases, with 8 bases left between them. CDR3 length: 14 residues. CDR3 nucleotides: TGTGCCAGCAGTTACGCGGCTTTCTCCTACGAGCAGTACTTC. This encodes CASSYAAFSYEQYF.

The table lists this clone with a few counts. The chain has TRBV5-1 and TRBJ2-3, with 10 positions matching TRBD2. This CDR3 has 18 residues. Germline CDR1 SGHRS, CDR2 YFSETQ. V dropped 0 bases and J dropped 0; count of bases not matched to a gene: 7. In DNA, the CDR3 is TGCGCCAGCAGCTTGGCCCTAGCGGGAGAGCGGAGCACAGATACGCAGTATTTT. This translates into CASSLALAGERSTDTQYF.

The chain employs TRBV5-8 and TRBJ1-2, with TRBD1 matching 8 bases. The CDR3 consists of 15 residues. The ends lost 4 bases at V and 4 bases at J; junction bases unmatched: 9. Germline CDR1 SGHTS, CDR2 YDEGEE. CDR3 sequence reads: CASSLRQGFVYGYTF. As DNA, the CDR3 is TGTGCCAGCAGCCTTCGACAGGGGTTTGTCTATGGCTACACCTTC.

The chain combines TRBV15 with TRBJ1-5; tentatively, D is TRBD1 (6 bases). This CDR3 has 13 amino acids. From germline, CDR1 is LNHNV and CDR2 YYDKDF (reference sequence). Deletions cut 6 bases from V and 9 bases from J, with 15 bases between. The CDR3 sequence: CATRSTGSGPQHF. CDR3 sequence (DNA): TGTGCCACCAGGAGTACAGGGTCTGGGCCCCAGCATTTT.